The next 27 T cell receptor beta chains were all read from a single sample in a study of shared clonotypes between healthy human individuals. Naive CD8 cells comprised CD45RO-negative, CCR7-positively selected cells, excluding terminally differentiated effector memory CD45RA+ cells. Assay used: immunoSEQ multiplex PCR; TCRdb lists only in-frame clones, some missing. Of some 630,000 clones detected, about 95% appear once; the ten largest clones hold about 0.12%. The sequenced sample was naive CD8+ T cells sorted from blood. The source of these receptors is a woman aged 25 to 45 in good health.

The chain joins TRBV28 to TRBJ1-4; a possible D gene is TRBD1 (5 bases). The V end lost 4 bases, the J end lost 8 bases, and 20 bases lay between the germline ends. Germline V gives CDR1 MDHEN, CDR2 SYDVKM. CDR3 length: 16 residues. CDR3 in amino acids: CASSSPPGTRDEKLFF. The DNA of the CDR3 is TGTGCCAGCAGTTCCCCCCCCGGGACCAGGGACGAAAAACTGTTTTTT.

The J gene is TRBJ1-2, the V gene TRBV6-6, with 7 bases lining up with TRBD1. Trimming at V came to 5 bases and at J to 3 bases, leaving 6 bases not matched to a gene. The CDR3 covers 14 residues. Germline CDR1 and CDR2: MNHNY and SVGAGI (reference sequence). The CDR3 DNA reads TGTGCCAGCAGTACGCAGACAGGGCACTATGGCTACACCTTC. It specifies CASSTQTGHYGYTF.

The V call is TRBV7-8, the J call TRBJ1-5; D possibly corresponds to TRBD1 (5 bases). The CDR3 covers 17 residues. Germline CDR1 reads SGHVS; CDR2 reads FQNEAQ. The V end lost 1 base, the J end lost 4 bases, and 17 bases lay between the germline ends. The CDR3 loop is CASSLVRGQGRNQPQHF. CDR3 DNA: TGTGCCAGCAGCTTAGTGAGGGGCCAGGGACGAAATCAGCCCCAGCATTTT. The variable domain in full, completed from reference TRBV7-8 and TRBJ1-5, reads GAGVSQSPRYKVAKRGQDVALRCDPISGHVSLFWYQQALGQGPEFLTYFQNEAQLDKSGLPSDRFFAERPEGSVSTLKIQRTQQEDSAVYLCASSLVRGQGRNQPQHFGDGTRLSIL.

The J gene is TRBJ2-2, the V gene TRBV9, with D uncertain. The CDR3 is 13 amino acids. The germline V gene has CDR1 SGDLS and CDR2 YYNGEE. Between the trimmed V and J ends, which lost 0 bases and 5 bases, there was a span of 5 bases. The CDR3 coding sequence is TGTGCCAGCAGCGTAGACCAGACCGGGGAGCTGTTTTTT. It encodes CASSVDQTGELFF.

The genes are TRBV15 and TRBJ2-7; the match to TRBD2 covers 8 bases. CDR1 is LNHNV, CDR2 YYDKDF, per germline (reference sequence). The CDR3 contains 16 residues. The V gene end was trimmed by 1 base and the J gene end by 3 bases; junction bases not matched to a gene: 8. The CDR3 nucleotides are TGTGCCACCAGCAGAGTCCCACTAGCGGAGCTCTACGAGCAGTACTTC. Protein product: CATSRVPLAELYEQYF.

The genes are TRBV28 and TRBJ1-1; D unclear. Trimming took off 6 bases at V and 3 bases at J, with 11 bases between the two ends. CDR1 is MDHEN and CDR2 is SYDVKM in the germline V gene. This CDR3 comprises 13 residues. CDR3 protein: CASSSQRDTEAFF. The CDR3 DNA sequence: TGTGCCAGCAGCTCCCAAAGGGACACTGAAGCTTTCTTT.

This clone has only one observation. The chain's CDR3 is CASSLTSGRVNEQFF. The CDR3 DNA follows: TGTGCCAGCAGCCTCACTAGCGGGAGGGTCAATGAGCAGTTCTTC. This sequence joins TRBV7-2 and TRBJ2-1; 13 bases match TRBD2. The CDR3 spans 15 residues. In germline, CDR1 is SGHTA, CDR2 FQGNSA. Germline trimming cut 5 bases from V and 6 bases from J; bases unmatched to any gene: 4.

This chain connects TRBV5-1 to TRBJ2-5, with TRBD2 identical over 14 bases. The junction had 2 bases not matched to a gene; V was cut back by 4 bases and J by 3 bases. The CDR3 spans 15 residues. The germline CDR1 and CDR2 sequences are SGHRS and YFSETQ. The CDR3 loop reads CASSLGLAGEETQYF. The CDR3 bases are TGCGCCAGCAGCCTGGGACTAGCGGGAGAAGAGACCCAGTACTTC. Supplemented by reference TRBV5-1 and TRBJ2-5, the full variable domain reads KAGVTQTPRYLIKTRGQQVTLSCSPISGHRSVSWYQQTPGQGLQFLFEYFSETQRNKGNFPGRFSGRQFSNSRSEMNVSTLELGDSALYLCASSLGLAGEETQYFGPGTRLLVL.

The genes are TRBV21-1 and TRBJ1-5; the table's D gene call, TRBD1, was not cross checked with the DNA. TRBV21-1 is tagged as a pseudogene. This CDR3 has 14 residues. This CDR3 is CASSSRGCNQPQHF. Here the CDR3 DNA reads TGTGCCAGCAGCAGCAGGGGGTGCAATCAGCCCCAGCATTTT.

J is TRBJ2-5 and V is TRBV14; D gene ambiguous. V was trimmed by 5 bases and J by 0 bases, leaving 4 bases between them. This CDR3 spans 12 amino acids. CDR1 and CDR2 (germline): SGHDN, FVKESK. The CDR3 region has the DNA TGTGCCAGCAGCGGAGACCAAGAGACCCAGTACTTC. This gives the protein CASSGDQETQYF.

This clone has a handful of counts. CDR3 DNA sequence: TGTGCCAGTAGTACACCGCAGGGGACCTATAGCAATCAGCCCCAGCATTTT. Amino acid sequence: CASSTPQGTYSNQPQHF. This chain links TRBV19 with TRBJ1-5; perhaps TRBD1 as D (6 bases). CDR3 length: 17 amino acids. Trimming cost V 4 bases and J 0 bases, with 16 bases left between them. The germline CDR1 and CDR2 sequences are LNHDA and SQIVND (reference sequence).

The chain is built from TRBV4-1 and TRBJ2-1; D not resolved. Germline values: CDR1 MGHRA, CDR2 YSYEKL. The CDR3 runs 15 residues. Trimming removed 2 bases at V and 0 bases at J, with 8 bases between. This CDR3 is CASSQSAFSYNEQFF. As DNA, the CDR3 is TGCGCCAGCAGCCAATCGGCGTTCTCCTACAATGAGCAGTTCTTC.

The V gene is TRBV7-2, the J gene TRBJ1-3, with D tentatively TRBD1 (6 bases). Germline CDR1 and CDR2: SGHTA and FQGNSA. The length of the CDR3 is 15 residues. V lost 4 bases and J 2 bases, leaving 12 bases between the germline ends. The CDR3 bases are TGTGCCAGCAGCTCGGGACATATCGCTGGAAACACCATATATTTT. Its protein is CASSSGHIAGNTIYF.

The chain has TRBV29-1 and TRBJ2-1; 7 bases agree with TRBD2. After removal of 3 bases from V and 2 bases from J, the junction contained 4 bases not matched to a gene. This CDR3 contains 14 residues. Germline values: CDR1 SQVTM, CDR2 ANQGSEA. Here the CDR3 DNA reads TGCAGCGTTGACAAGGGGAGGGCCTACAATGAGCAGTTCTTC. It translates to CSVDKGRAYNEQFF.

The chain joins TRBV7-2 to TRBJ1-3; TRBD1 agrees at 7 bases. In germline, CDR1 is SGHTA, CDR2 FQGNSA. Trimming removed 5 bases from V and 8 bases from J; junction bases left unmatched: 12. The CDR3 runs 15 residues. This CDR3 is CASSPDRVLGDTIYF. The CDR3 DNA sequence: TGTGCCAGCAGCCCCGACAGGGTTCTGGGGGACACCATATATTTT. Filled out from reference TRBV7-2 and TRBJ1-3, the complete variable domain reads GAGVSQSPSNKVTEKGKDVELRCDPISGHTALYWYRQSLGQGLEFLIYFQGNSAPDKSGLPSDRFSAERTGGSVSTLTIQRTQQEDSAVYLCASSPDRVLGDTIYFGEGSWLTVV.

The V and J genes are TRBV5-1 and TRBJ2-7; 13 bases match TRBD2. Germline CDR1 and CDR2: SGHRS and YFSETQ. The CDR3 sequence is 15 residues long. The V gene end was trimmed by 3 bases and the J gene end by 2 bases; junction bases not matched to a gene: 2. Here the CDR3 DNA reads TGCGCCAGCAGCTGGACTAGCGGGGGCCCCTACGAGCAGTACTTC. It codes for CASSWTSGGPYEQYF.

The gene calls are TRBV10-1 and TRBJ1-6; D possibly corresponds to TRBD1 (6 bases). Germline-derived CDR1 and CDR2 are WNHNN and SYGVQD (reference sequence). Trimming cost V 10 bases and J 7 bases, with 17 bases left between them. The CDR3 consists of 14 residues. CDR3 nucleotides: TGCGCCAACTCTGGACAGAGGGGCAATTCACCCCTCCACTTT. Translated, it gives CANSGQRGNSPLHF.

This clone was seen a single time. V usage is TRBV6-1 and J usage is TRBJ2-1; D might be TRBD1 (5 bases). Trimming shortened V by 3 bases and J by 10 bases, and 22 bases separated the two germline ends. The CDR3 has 16 amino acids. In germline, CDR1 is MNHNS, CDR2 SASEGT. CDR3 coding DNA: TGTGCCAGCAGTGACCTGACGGACATTCTTTCCCGGGAGCAGTTCTTC. Its translation: CASSDLTDILSREQFF.

CDR3 region: CASSIFGDSYNEQFF. The CDR3 nucleotides read TGTGCCAGCAGCATCTTCGGGGACTCCTACAATGAGCAGTTCTTC. The V gene is TRBV7-9, the J gene TRBJ2-1; perhaps TRBD2 as D (5 bases). Between the trimmed V and J ends, which lost 5 bases and 0 bases, there was a span of 11 bases. Germline-derived CDR1 and CDR2 are SEHNR and FQNEAQ (reference sequence). The CDR3 loop spans 15 amino acids. Together with reference TRBV7-9 and TRBJ2-1, the CDR3 gives the full variable domain: DTGVSQNPRHKITKRGQNVTFRCDPISEHNRLYWYRQTLGQGPEFLTYFQNEAQLEKSRLLSDRFSAERPKGSFSTLEIQRTEQGDSAMYLCASSIFGDSYNEQFFGPGTRLTVL.

The chain joins TRBV5-6 to TRBJ2-7, with D maybe TRBD2 (6 bases). CDR1 and CDR2 (germline): SGHDT, YYEEEE. Trimming removed 3 bases at V and 3 bases at J, with 13 bases between. This CDR3 contains 14 residues. The CDR3 sequence is CASSWGGSHYEQYF. DNA of the CDR3: TGTGCCAGCAGCTGGGGAGGCTCCCACTACGAGCAGTACTTC.

The CDR3 sequence: CASSPGQIYEQYF. DNA of the CDR3: TGTGCCAGCAGCCCGGGACAGATTTACGAGCAGTACTTC. The V and J genes are TRBV12-1 and TRBJ2-7; the table's D call, TRBD1, was not checked against the DNA. TRBV12-1 is deemed a pseudogene. The CDR3 consists of 13 residues.

The CDR3 DNA is TGTGCCAGCAGTGAAGCCAGCAAATTACCCACCGGGGAGCTGTTTTTT. This codes for CASSEASKLPTGELFF. V gene TRBV2 combines with J gene TRBJ2-2; D uncertain. This CDR3 region has 16 residues. Trimming removed 0 bases from V and 4 bases from J, with 12 bases in between. The germline CDR1 and CDR2 sequences are SNHLY and FYNNEI.

The chain uses TRBV5-1 and TRBJ2-7; D tentatively reads TRBD1 or TRBD2 (5 bases each). Germline V lookup: CDR1 SGHRS, CDR2 YFSETQ. The CDR3 covers 16 residues. V was shortened by 1 base and J by 1 base, with 15 bases between the two germline ends. Here the CDR3 DNA reads TGCGCCAGCAGCTTGCGGATGGGGGTTCCATCCTACGAGCAGTACTTC. This translates into CASSLRMGVPSYEQYF.

The CDR3 protein is CASSPFREDTGELFF. CDR3 in DNA: TGTGCCAGCAGTCCCTTCAGGGAGGACACCGGGGAGCTGTTTTTT. The chain carries TRBV6-5 and TRBJ2-2, with D possibly TRBD2 on 6 matching bases. Germline CDR1 MNHEY, CDR2 SVGAGI. There are 15 residues in the CDR3. V was clipped by 5 bases and J by 3 bases, with 13 bases between them.

A note on this clone: Other DNA sequences from this sample encode an identical CDR3 as well. The V gene is TRBV2, the J gene TRBJ2-2; D unclear. Germline loops: CDR1 SNHLY, CDR2 FYNNEI. V was cut by 2 bases and J by 4 bases, with 11 bases left in between. The CDR3 extends over 15 amino acids. The CDR3 bases are TGTGCCAGCAGTGAATTGAAGGGTGGCACCGGGGAGCTGTTTTTT. It translates to CASSELKGGTGELFF.

The chain joins TRBV11-2 to TRBJ2-7, with a weak D call TRBD2 (5 bases). The CDR3 covers 13 residues. Germline V gene sequence: CDR1 SGHAT, CDR2 FQNNGV. V lost 4 bases and J 5 bases, leaving 12 bases between the germline ends. The CDR3 loop is CASSSELEDEQYF. CDR3 nucleotide sequence: TGTGCCAGCAGCTCCGAGTTGGAGGACGAGCAGTACTTC.

This clone was recorded only once. V gene TRBV2 combines with J gene TRBJ2-7; 8 bases agree with TRBD2. Germline V gene sequence: CDR1 SNHLY, CDR2 FYNNEI. The V gene end was trimmed by 6 bases and the J gene end by 3 bases; junction bases not matched to a gene: 10. There are 15 residues in the CDR3. CDR3 in amino acids: CASSVRLAGLYEQYF. The CDR3 DNA reads as TGTGCCAGCAGCGTTCGGCTAGCGGGTCTCTACGAGCAGTACTTC.